This TCR beta chain derives from a study of blood T cells in healthy people across ages. Study-wide points: Older individuals had lower TCR beta diversity per million T cells (the decline was roughly linear). PBMCs went unsorted, and a conclusive naive versus antigen-experienced comparison was therefore prevented.

Combining a sample-barcoded 5' primer with a J-beta primer mix, a second PCR ran for roughly 6 to 11 cycles. The template-switch adaptor was a 5' adaptor with 12 random nucleotides. It tagged each cDNA molecule. TCRdb independently ran MiXCR on the 5' RACE reads; one entry per CDR3 protein. This sample yields 600,000 to 1,000,000 distinct CDR3 sequences, of which roughly 50% are seen a single time; about 20% belongs to the top ten. CDR1 and CDR2 (germline): KGHSH, LQKENI. The length of the CDR3 is 13 residues. V lost 6 bases and J 7 bases, leaving 13 bases between the germline ends. This clonotype was detected only a few times. Its antigen is not known. Every sample had a minimum of 6.5 million PBMCs isolated.

This clonotype was obtained from a man aged 30 to 45 in good health. The chain carries TRBV18 and TRBJ1-5, with D hard to call. Specimen: blood. CDR3 DNA: TGTGCCAGCTCCCAGACCCCCGAACAGCCCCAGCATTTT. This codes for CASSQTPEQPQHF. Full variable domain (rest looked up from reference TRBV18 and TRBJ1-5): NAGVMQNPRHLVRRRGQEARLRCSPMKGHSHVYWYRQLPEEGLKFMVYLQKENIIDESGMPKERFSAEFPKEGPSILRIQQVVRGDSAAYFCASSQTPEQPQHFGDGTRLSIL.